In this sample, the clone carrying this TCR beta chain turned up once. Its specificity is unknown. The CDR3 sequence is 19 residues long. Germline CDR1 is SGDLS and CDR2 is YYNGEE. The germline V and J ends were trimmed by 1 base and 1 base, with 23 bases remaining between them. This record comes from a study of blood T cells in healthy people across ages. Study-level points and caveats: For the donors, CMV status was unknown and possibly confounded expanded clonotype changes. Greater diversity and more naive CD4+ cells were seen in long-lived donors than in aged donors. The lack of PBMC sorting stopped any conclusive naive versus antigen-experienced comparison.

Combining a sample-barcoded 5' primer with a J-beta primer mix, a second PCR ran for roughly 6 to 12 cycles. Each CDR3 protein gets one entry after TCRdb re-called the 5' RACE reads with MiXCR. The sample contains over 600,000 distinct CDR3 sequences, 35% to 50% of which appear only once. The origin of this receptor is an elderly man in good health. Sequenced material: blood. The genes are TRBV9 and TRBJ2-5; possibly TRBD2 for D (7 bases). In nucleotides, the CDR3 is TGTGCCAGCAGCGTATTCCCCTTGGGGGCGGGAGAAGCCCAAGAGACCCAGTACTTC. The encoded protein is CASSVFPLGAGEAQETQYF.